A selection of T cell receptor beta chains follows, all from one sample in a study of T cell repertoires in aging, cancer and after chemotherapy. TCRdb ran MiXCR on the multiplex PCR reads and lists one entry per CDR3 protein. This table has some 10,000 distinct CDR3 sequences, just under 30% appearing once. Sequenced: blood. The receptor set was obtained from a human donor in good health. Each CDR3 is given with its conserved first and last residue. Each record gives: clone size, D gene, V gene, J gene, CDR3 DNA, CDR3 protein. A D gene is named only where the DNA matches it firmly. Part of the rows lack a size; the others show once, few, many or a class for expanded clones.

clone_size: once; d_call: .; v_call: TRBV7-2; j_call: TRBJ1-2; cdr3_nt: TGTGCCAGCAGCTTAGAGCCGGGGCGAAACTATTGCTACACCTTC; cdr3_aa: CASSLEPGRNYCYTF
clone_size: .; d_call: TRBD1; v_call: TRBV12-3/TRBV12-4; j_call: TRBJ2-3; cdr3_nt: TGTGCCAGCAGTTTAGACAGGGGGCTCTCAGATACGCAGTATTTT; cdr3_aa: CASSLDRGLSDTQYF
clone_size: .; d_call: TRBD2; v_call: TRBV20-1; j_call: TRBJ2-1; cdr3_nt: TGCAGTGCCCCCCGGGCTAGCGGGGGTGATGAGCAGTTCTTC; cdr3_aa: CSAPRASGGDEQFF
clone_size: .; d_call: .; v_call: TRBV7-9; j_call: TRBJ2-5; cdr3_nt: TGTGCCAGCAGCTTAAGAGGCGGGCCGGGCGGAGAGACCCAGTACTTC; cdr3_aa: CASSLRGGPGGETQYF
clone_size: few; d_call: TRBD1; v_call: TRBV7-9; j_call: TRBJ2-5; cdr3_nt: TGTGCCAGCAGCTTAGGGGACAGAAACCAAGAGACCCAGTACTTC; cdr3_aa: CASSLGDRNQETQYF
clone_size: medium-sized; d_call: TRBD1; v_call: TRBV20-1; j_call: TRBJ2-2; cdr3_nt: TGCAGTGCCAGGCAGACAGGGGGCGTTGACGGGGAGCTGTTTTTT; cdr3_aa: CSARQTGGVDGELFF
clone_size: .; d_call: .; v_call: TRBV18; j_call: TRBJ1-3; cdr3_nt: TGTGTCAGCTCACGCATCTCTGGAAACACCATATATTTT; cdr3_aa: CVSSRISGNTIYF
clone_size: .; d_call: .; v_call: TRBV7-9; j_call: TRBJ2-7; cdr3_nt: TGTGCCAGCAGCCCTCCAGGTTGGGTAGGCGAGCAGTACTTC; cdr3_aa: CASSPPGWVGEQYF
clone_size: .; d_call: .; v_call: TRBV7-9; j_call: TRBJ1-1; cdr3_nt: TGTGCCAGCAGCGGGGACGGACGGAACACTGAAGCTTTCTTT; cdr3_aa: CASSGDGRNTEAFF
clone_size: few; d_call: TRBD1; v_call: TRBV20-1; j_call: TRBJ2-7; cdr3_nt: TGCAGTGCTAGAGACCGGACAGGGAAGATCTACGAGCAGTACTTC; cdr3_aa: CSARDRTGKIYEQYF
clone_size: .; d_call: .; v_call: TRBV10-1; j_call: TRBJ2-7; cdr3_nt: TGCGCCACCTTCTGGGGGGGCATGGAGCAGTACTTC; cdr3_aa: CATFWGGMEQYF
clone_size: .; d_call: .; v_call: TRBV20-1; j_call: TRBJ2-5; cdr3_nt: TGCAGTGCGAGACAGGGTTCGGGGGAGGCCCAGTACTTC; cdr3_aa: CSARQGSGEAQYF
clone_size: .; d_call: TRBD1; v_call: TRBV20-1; j_call: TRBJ2-1; cdr3_nt: TGCAGTGCTAGAGGGACAGGGGCGTCCTACAATGAGCAGTTCTTC; cdr3_aa: CSARGTGASYNEQFF
clone_size: few; d_call: .; v_call: TRBV30; j_call: TRBJ2-5; cdr3_nt: TGTGCCTGGAGTGTGAGGCGGGGTCAAGAGACCCAGTACTTC; cdr3_aa: CAWSVRRGQETQYF
clone_size: few; d_call: TRBD1; v_call: TRBV7-2; j_call: TRBJ2-5; cdr3_nt: TGTGCCAGCAGCCCGACAGGGATCCAAGAGACCCAGTACTTC; cdr3_aa: CASSPTGIQETQYF
clone_size: .; d_call: .; v_call: TRBV6-2/TRBV6-3; j_call: TRBJ2-5; cdr3_nt: TGTGCCAGCAAGAAGGAGGAGTACCAAGAGACCCAGTACTTC; cdr3_aa: CASKKEEYQETQYF
clone_size: few; d_call: .; v_call: TRBV19; j_call: TRBJ2-3; cdr3_nt: TGTGCCAGTAGTATAGATTGGCCTAGCAGGGCAGATACGCAGTATTTT; cdr3_aa: CASSIDWPSRADTQYF
clone_size: medium-sized; d_call: .; v_call: TRBV6-5; j_call: TRBJ1-2; cdr3_nt: TGTGCCAGCAGTGAAGCGGGGAGGTACTATGGCTACACCTTC; cdr3_aa: CASSEAGRYYGYTF
clone_size: .; d_call: .; v_call: TRBV20-1; j_call: TRBJ2-6; cdr3_nt: TGCAGTGCTAGAGATCGTCTGGGAGCCTCTGGGGCCAACGTCCTGACTTTC; cdr3_aa: CSARDRLGASGANVLTF
clone_size: medium-sized; d_call: TRBD1; v_call: TRBV20-1; j_call: TRBJ1-2; cdr3_nt: TGCAGTGCTAGCCGGGACAGGGATGGCTACACCTTC; cdr3_aa: CSASRDRDGYTF
clone_size: .; d_call: .; v_call: TRBV9; j_call: TRBJ2-7; cdr3_nt: TGTGCCAGCAGTCCCCGAGGGGGGCAAGCCTACGAGCAGTACTTC; cdr3_aa: CASSPRGGQAYEQYF
clone_size: .; d_call: .; v_call: TRBV19; j_call: TRBJ2-3; cdr3_nt: TGTGCCAGTAGTATTCTGGTTGCGGCCATGGGAGATACGCAGTATTTT; cdr3_aa: CASSILVAAMGDTQYF
clone_size: .; d_call: TRBD1; v_call: TRBV5-1; j_call: TRBJ2-7; cdr3_nt: TGCGCCAGCAGCCCGGGAAGTAGGGACAGGGGAGAGCAGTACTTC; cdr3_aa: CASSPGSRDRGEQYF
clone_size: .; d_call: .; v_call: TRBV6-5; j_call: TRBJ2-5; cdr3_nt: TGTGCCAGCGCCCAGGGGTGGGAGACCCAGTACTTC; cdr3_aa: CASAQGWETQYF
clone_size: .; d_call: .; v_call: TRBV10-3; j_call: TRBJ1-2; cdr3_nt: TGTGCCATCAGTGAGTCGACCGCCCCTGGCTACACCTTC; cdr3_aa: CAISESTAPGYTF
clone_size: .; d_call: TRBD1; v_call: TRBV7-6; j_call: TRBJ1-4; cdr3_nt: TGTGCCAGCAGTGATGGCGGACAGGGAAGTGAAAAACTGTTTTTT; cdr3_aa: CASSDGGQGSEKLFF
clone_size: few; d_call: .; v_call: TRBV6-1; j_call: TRBJ2-7; cdr3_nt: TGTGCCAGCAGTCGTTGGGGGTCGAGCAACGAGCAGTACTTC; cdr3_aa: CASSRWGSSNEQYF
clone_size: .; d_call: TRBD1; v_call: TRBV20-1; j_call: TRBJ1-2; cdr3_nt: TGCAGTGCAAACCGGGACAGGGGGATCGGGGGCTACACCTTC; cdr3_aa: CSANRDRGIGGYTF
clone_size: .; d_call: .; v_call: TRBV12-3/TRBV12-4; j_call: TRBJ2-3; cdr3_nt: TGTGCCACCGGAGGAGATACGCAGTATTTT; cdr3_aa: CATGGDTQYF
clone_size: .; d_call: .; v_call: TRBV5-4; j_call: TRBJ2-1; cdr3_nt: TGTGCCAGCAGACTGGACAGCTACAATGAGCAGTTCTTC; cdr3_aa: CASRLDSYNEQFF
clone_size: few; d_call: .; v_call: TRBV11-3; j_call: TRBJ2-5; cdr3_nt: TGTGCCAGCAGCGATGGGGAGACCCAGTACTTC; cdr3_aa: CASSDGETQYF
clone_size: medium-sized; d_call: .; v_call: TRBV29-1; j_call: TRBJ2-7; cdr3_nt: TGCAGCGCCGGTTTGGGCATTGGAAAGTACGAGCAGTACTTC; cdr3_aa: CSAGLGIGKYEQYF
clone_size: .; d_call: TRBD1; v_call: TRBV20-1; j_call: TRBJ1-6; cdr3_nt: TGCAGTGCCTTTACGGGGACAGGGGAAGGGACACCCCTCCACTTT; cdr3_aa: CSAFTGTGEGTPLHF
clone_size: few; d_call: TRBD2; v_call: TRBV27; j_call: TRBJ2-7; cdr3_nt: TGTGCCAGCAGTTTGGGGAGGGCCTACCACGAGCAGTACTTC; cdr3_aa: CASSLGRAYHEQYF
clone_size: few; d_call: .; v_call: TRBV14; j_call: TRBJ1-6; cdr3_nt: TGTGCCAGCAGCCAAGAATCCACGGGCTATAATTCACCCCTCCACTTT; cdr3_aa: CASSQESTGYNSPLHF
clone_size: .; d_call: .; v_call: TRBV28; j_call: TRBJ1-5; cdr3_nt: TGTGCCAGCAGTTTAGTAATGCCTCAGCCCCAGCATTTT; cdr3_aa: CASSLVMPQPQHF
clone_size: few; d_call: TRBD1; v_call: TRBV19; j_call: TRBJ1-5; cdr3_nt: TGTGCCAGTACTTGGGGTTCAGGGGGGCCCCAGCATTTT; cdr3_aa: CASTWGSGGPQHF
clone_size: few; d_call: TRBD1; v_call: TRBV10-3; j_call: TRBJ2-7; cdr3_nt: TGTGCCATCAGTGAGCGGGACAGGGGACCTGAGGAGCAGTACTTC; cdr3_aa: CAISERDRGPEEQYF
clone_size: medium-sized; d_call: .; v_call: TRBV29-1; j_call: TRBJ1-1; cdr3_nt: TGCAGCGCCACGACAGGGAACACTGAAGCTTTCTTT; cdr3_aa: CSATTGNTEAFF
clone_size: .; d_call: TRBD1; v_call: TRBV7-2; j_call: TRBJ2-1; cdr3_nt: TGTGCCAGCAGCTTAGCGGGACAGATCAATGAGCAGTTCTTC; cdr3_aa: CASSLAGQINEQFF